This TCR beta chain was found in a study of T cells in Graves' hyperthyroidism and ophthalmopathy. In the study overall: Peripheral blood specimens were obtained at initial diagnosis, prior to any treatment.

Amplified TCR beta CDR3 regions derived from RNA transcripts. A first-round RT-PCR of the TCR CDR3 used the HTBI primer set. Using its own MiXCR run on the multiplex PCR reads, TCRdb lists one record per CDR3 protein. The data hold around 250,000 distinct CDR3 sequences, with less than 20% observed a single time. Uncontrolled infections, other autoimmune diseases, pregnancy or lactation led to exclusion of patients. The CDR3 has 13 amino acids. Germline V gene data show CDR1 as MNHEY and CDR2 as SMNVEV (reference sequence). Trimming stripped 7 bases from V and 5 bases from J, with 15 bases between. This clonotype was observed at least ten times.

Sample: blood. The clonotype was recovered from a woman aged 18-29 years with Graves' ophthalmopathy. The chain combines TRBV27 with TRBJ2-7; D is unresolved. The CDR3 is CASIGGLWDEQYF. The CDR3 coding sequence is TGTGCCAGCATCGGCGGTCTGTGGGACGAGCAGTACTTC.